This T cell receptor beta chain was observed in a study of blood T cell repertoires in COVID-19. Study summary: There were acute and convalescent COVID-19 samples, and they came from the United States, Italy and Spain. The cDNA or gDNA used as material had been derived from T cells, B-cell-depleted T cells, or PBMCs.

Under the authors' procedure: Estimation of nucleated cell counts was performed using reference gene primer amplification. Clones were read by immunoSEQ multiplex PCR, and TCRdb kept only the in-frame ones, dropping some. V and J calls and clone size are those listed in that table; D and trimming were worked out from the DNA. This table has roughly 43,000 clones, approximately 86% appearing once. With 7 bases clipped from V and 7 bases from J, the junction kept 9 bases outside the gene matches. Per germline, CDR1 MDHEN and CDR2 SYDVKM. The CDR3 length is 15 residues. The chain couples TRBV28 to TRBJ2-7; 14 bases fit TRBD2. The sequencing sample was made of peripheral blood. This TCR was recovered from a woman in her 70s with acute or convalescent COVID-19. The CDR3 DNA follows: TGTGCCAGCACCAGACTAGCGGGAGGGCCTTGGGAGCAGTACTTC. As protein: CASTRLAGGPWEQYF.